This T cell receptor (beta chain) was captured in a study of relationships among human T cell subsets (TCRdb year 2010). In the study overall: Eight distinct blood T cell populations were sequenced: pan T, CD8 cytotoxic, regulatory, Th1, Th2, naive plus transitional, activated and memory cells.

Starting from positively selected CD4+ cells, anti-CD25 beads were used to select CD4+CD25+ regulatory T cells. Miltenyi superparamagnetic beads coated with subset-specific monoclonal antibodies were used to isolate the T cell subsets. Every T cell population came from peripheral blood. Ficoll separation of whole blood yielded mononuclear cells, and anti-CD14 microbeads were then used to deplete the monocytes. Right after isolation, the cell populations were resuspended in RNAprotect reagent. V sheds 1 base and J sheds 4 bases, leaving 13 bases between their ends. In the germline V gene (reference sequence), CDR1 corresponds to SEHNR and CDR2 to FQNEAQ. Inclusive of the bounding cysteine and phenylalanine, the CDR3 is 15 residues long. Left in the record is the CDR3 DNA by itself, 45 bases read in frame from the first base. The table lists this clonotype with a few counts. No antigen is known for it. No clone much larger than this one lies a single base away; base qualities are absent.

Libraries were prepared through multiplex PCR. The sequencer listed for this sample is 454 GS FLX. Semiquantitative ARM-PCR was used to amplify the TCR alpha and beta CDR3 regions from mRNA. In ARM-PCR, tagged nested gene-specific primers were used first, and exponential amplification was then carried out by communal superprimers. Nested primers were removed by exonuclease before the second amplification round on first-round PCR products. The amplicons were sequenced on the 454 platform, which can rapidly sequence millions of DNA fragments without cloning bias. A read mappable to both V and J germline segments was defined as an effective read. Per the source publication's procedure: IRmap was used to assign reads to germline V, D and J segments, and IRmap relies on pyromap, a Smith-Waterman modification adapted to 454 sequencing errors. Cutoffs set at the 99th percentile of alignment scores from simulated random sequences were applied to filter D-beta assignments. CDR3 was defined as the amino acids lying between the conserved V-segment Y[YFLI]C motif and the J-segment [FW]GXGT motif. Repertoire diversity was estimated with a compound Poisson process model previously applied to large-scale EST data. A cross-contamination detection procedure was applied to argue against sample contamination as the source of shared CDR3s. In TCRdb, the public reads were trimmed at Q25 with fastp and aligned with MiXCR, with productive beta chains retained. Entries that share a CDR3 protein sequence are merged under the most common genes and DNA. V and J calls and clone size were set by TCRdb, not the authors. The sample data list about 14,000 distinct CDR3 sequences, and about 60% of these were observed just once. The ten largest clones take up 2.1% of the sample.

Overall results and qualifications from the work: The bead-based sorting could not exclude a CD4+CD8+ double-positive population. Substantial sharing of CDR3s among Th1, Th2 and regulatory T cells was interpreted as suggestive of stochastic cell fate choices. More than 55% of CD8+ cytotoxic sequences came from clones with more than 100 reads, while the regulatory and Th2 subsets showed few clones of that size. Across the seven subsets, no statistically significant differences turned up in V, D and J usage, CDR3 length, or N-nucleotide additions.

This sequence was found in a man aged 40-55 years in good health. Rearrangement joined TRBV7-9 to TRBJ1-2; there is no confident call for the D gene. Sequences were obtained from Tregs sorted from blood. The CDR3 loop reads CASSLELVSTYGYTF. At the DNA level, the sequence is TGTGCCAGCAGCTTAGAACTAGTCAGCACCTATGGCTACACCTTC. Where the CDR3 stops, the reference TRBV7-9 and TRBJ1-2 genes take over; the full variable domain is DTGVSQNPRHKITKRGQNVTFRCDPISEHNRLYWYRQTLGQGPEFLTYFQNEAQLEKSRLLSDRFSAERPKGSFSTLEIQRTEQGDSAMYLCASSLELVSTYGYTFGSGTRLTVV.